This T cell receptor beta chain comes out of a study of CD8 T cells in ankylosing spondylitis. Study-wide points: About 8 highly homologous variants made up a TCR beta motif, and this motif appeared characteristic of ankylosing spondylitis blood. Reportedly, significant enrichment of disease-linked clones occurred in matched ankylosing spondylitis synovial fluid. Disease-linked clones bore a CD8+ phenotype, appearing relatively rarely in peripheral blood.

This clonotype was seen repeatedly, ten times or more. Its antigen is as yet unknown. Making use of molecular barcodes, quantitative 5'-RACE generated TCR beta libraries. TCRdb reprocessed the 5' RACE reads with MiXCR, giving one entry per CDR3 protein. The sample yields more than 95,000 distinct CDR3 sequences, 7.5% to 9% seen once. The CDR3 spans 17 residues. Germline V gives CDR1 SGHTA, CDR2 FQGNSA. The V end lost 1 base, the J end lost 0 bases, and 15 bases lay between the germline ends. The sequenced sample consisted of blood, either unsorted or a sorted T cell fraction (not recorded which). The chain recombines TRBV7-2 with TRBJ1-1, with D tentatively TRBD1 (5 bases). This clonotype originated in a male donor with ankylosing spondylitis or in good health (not recorded which). CDR3 DNA: TGTGCCAGCAGCTTAGTGTATGGAAGGGGTATGAACACTGAAGCTTTCTTT. Amino acids: CASSLVYGRGMNTEAFF. The full variable domain, in which reference TRBV7-2 and TRBJ1-1 provide the parts outside the CDR3, is GAGVSQSPSNKVTEKGKDVELRCDPISGHTALYWYRQSLGQGLEFLIYFQGNSAPDKSGLPSDRFSAERTGGSVSTLTIQRTQQEDSAVYLCASSLVYGRGMNTEAFFGQGTRLTVV.